This is a list of T cell receptor beta chains from one sample in a study of T cell responses to AZD1222 COVID-19 vaccine. Sequencing used immunoSEQ multiplex PCR; TCRdb keeps in-frame clones, though not all of them. The sample lists some 200,000 clones; about 95% were seen once. The source was peripheral blood, collected 28 days after the second dose of the MenACWY control vaccine. Receptors originate from an adult who received the MenACWY meningococcal vaccine as a control. Each CDR3 is given with its conserved first and last residue.

V: TRBV28
J: TRBJ1-2
CDR3: CASSAGRGDYGYTF

V: TRBV19
J: TRBJ1-3
CDR3: CASSIGSDSSGNTIYF

V: TRBV9
J: TRBJ1-3
CDR3: CASSVGLSSGNTIYF

V: TRBV6-2/TRBV6-3
J: TRBJ2-7
CDR3: CASSYGLGYEQYF

V: TRBV6-5
J: TRBJ2-7
CDR3: CASRTRGEQYF

V: TRBV28
J: TRBJ1-5
CDR3: CASSFHPRVNQPQHF

V: TRBV28
J: TRBJ2-5
CDR3: CASSWPTKIAGENQETQYF

V: TRBV27
J: TRBJ2-1
CDR3: CASSWGLRGEQFF

V: TRBV9
J: TRBJ1-2
CDR3: CASSVTRENYGYTF

V: TRBV27
J: TRBJ2-1
CDR3: CASSFGLNNEQFF

V: TRBV12-3/TRBV12-4
J: TRBJ1-1
CDR3: CASSSGGPEAFF

V: TRBV28
J: TRBJ1-2
CDR3: CASSFESYGYTF

V: TRBV30
J: TRBJ2-5
CDR3: CAWGGVQETQYF

V: TRBV6-6
J: TRBJ2-2
CDR3: CASRNRASLGTGELFF

V: TRBV7-2
J: TRBJ1-1
CDR3: CASSLGRGRGAFF

V: TRBV4-2
J: TRBJ2-3
CDR3: CASSQEGQGFTDTQYF

V: TRBV14
J: TRBJ2-5
CDR3: CASSQESGVEETQYF

V: TRBV6-4
J: TRBJ1-1
CDR3: CASSVSSNTEAFF

V: TRBV4-1
J: TRBJ2-3
CDR3: CASSLGGSTDTQYF

V: TRBV28
J: TRBJ2-7
CDR3: CASREFGEVSYEQYF

V: TRBV24-1
J: TRBJ2-3
CDR3: CATSDPTDTQYF

V: TRBV7-9
J: TRBJ1-1
CDR3: CASSLGPTVNTEAFF

V: TRBV15
J: TRBJ2-7
CDR3: CATSRPTLDRHEQYF

V: TRBV7-8
J: TRBJ2-7
CDR3: CASSIRVPTYEQYF

V: TRBV4-3
J: TRBJ1-2
CDR3: CASSQSAGYYGYTF

V: TRBV5-6
J: TRBJ2-1
CDR3: CASSLGDNEQFF

V: TRBV4-2
J: TRBJ2-7
CDR3: CASSPEPTGTGLYEQYF

V: TRBV28
J: TRBJ1-6
CDR3: CASSPGGQGVSPLHF

V: TRBV10-3
J: TRBJ1-2
CDR3: CAIEDEVGNYGYTF

V: TRBV5-6
J: TRBJ2-1
CDR3: CASSLTGTGGNEQFF

V: TRBV6-1
J: TRBJ1-2
CDR3: CASSERRYGYTF

V: TRBV7-9
J: TRBJ1-2
CDR3: CASSPDGAGWAMGYTF

V: TRBV7-2
J: TRBJ2-1
CDR3: CASSSDRGLYNEQFF

V: TRBV5-1
J: TRBJ2-5
CDR3: CASSLLQRQETQYF

V: TRBV25-1
J: TRBJ2-7
CDR3: CASSEGTGAARPYEQYF

V: TRBV11-2
J: TRBJ2-1
CDR3: CASSLGQGASEQFF

V: TRBV21-1
J: TRBJ1-3
CDR3: CASSKGDNRGNTIYF

V: TRBV6-5
J: TRBJ2-3
CDR3: CASRGRGNADTQYF

V: TRBV4-2
J: TRBJ1-1
CDR3: CASSQDLGGQRPEAFF

V: TRBV2
J: TRBJ2-3
CDR3: CASSSQGGTDTQYF

V: TRBV5-1
J: TRBJ2-2
CDR3: CASSLAERAGELFF

V: TRBV7-2
J: TRBJ1-5
CDR3: CASSLGSNNQPQHF

V: TRBV15
J: TRBJ1-1
CDR3: CATSRDLGQGIAFF

V: TRBV5-6
J: TRBJ2-6
CDR3: CASSLASGANVLTF

V: TRBV9
J: TRBJ2-1
CDR3: CASSGDSRKSYNEQFF

V: TRBV6-5
J: TRBJ2-1
CDR3: CASRGNEQFF

V: TRBV5-1
J: TRBJ1-3
CDR3: CASSLPEGNYGNTIYF

V: TRBV14
J: TRBJ1-3
CDR3: CASSQVRGNTIYF

V: TRBV3-1/TRBV3-2
J: TRBJ1-2
CDR3: CASSQGSPGLGYTF

V: TRBV9
J: TRBJ2-3
CDR3: CASSVEGGPSTDTQYF

V: TRBV28
J: TRBJ2-1
CDR3: CASSLLGDYNEQFF

V: TRBV6-5
J: TRBJ1-2
CDR3: CASGALYGYTF

V: TRBV28
J: TRBJ1-5
CDR3: CASSPIDSQPQHF

V: TRBV10-3
J: TRBJ1-1
CDR3: CAISGMGDTEAFF

V: TRBV10-2
J: TRBJ2-3
CDR3: CASSLLRTDTQYF

V: TRBV21-1
J: TRBJ2-1
CDR3: CASSKGTEESSYNEQFF

V: TRBV6-2/TRBV6-3
J: TRBJ2-1
CDR3: CASSLSFNERFF

V: TRBV11-1
J: TRBJ2-7
CDR3: CASSSPGDKNQQYF

V: TRBV6-1
J: TRBJ2-4
CDR3: CASSDRLAKNIQYF